The T cell receptor (beta chain) under discussion was sequenced for a study of CD8 T cells in ankylosing spondylitis. Overall study findings and caveats: Disease-linked clones, CD8+, were relatively rare in peripheral blood. Existing reports had already noted some motif variants in reactive arthritis synovial fluid and blood. Reportedly, disease-linked clones are significantly enriched in ankylosing spondylitis patients' matched synovial fluid.

The CDR3 length is 14 residues. CDR1 is SGHTA and CDR2 is FQGTGA in the germline V gene. Between the trimmed V and J ends, which lost 2 bases and 4 bases, there was a span of 11 bases. Only one count was recorded for this clonotype. Its specificity is not known. Using quantitative 5'-RACE with molecular barcodes, the authors made TCR beta libraries. Using its own MiXCR run on the 5' RACE reads, TCRdb lists one record per CDR3 protein. This sample has approximately 150,000 distinct CDR3 sequences; 30% to 40% occur once, and the top ten carry 4.5% to 6%. This chain links TRBV7-3 with TRBJ1-1; D gene unclear. The sequence derives from a male donor with ankylosing spondylitis. Sequencing used synovial fluid, either unsorted or a sorted T cell fraction (not recorded which). In nucleotides, the CDR3 is TGTGCCAGCAGCTTACAGTGGGGTAGCACTGAAGCTTTCTTT. It translates to CASSLQWGSTEAFF.